The 13 T cell receptor beta chains presented below share a single source sample, sequenced in a study of shared clonotypes between healthy human individuals. Assay used: immunoSEQ multiplex PCR; TCRdb lists only in-frame clones, some missing. The profile shows 1,100,000 or so clones, about 84% of them singletons. Sequencing input: memory CD4+ T cells from PBMCs. Subset described: CD45RA-negative fraction. These receptors were collected from a man younger than 30 in good health. Some clones in this sample may be carry-over from other donors' samples.

This clone showed up just a few times. The J gene is TRBJ1-4, the V gene TRBV25-1; no clear D gene. The CDR3 runs 12 residues. The germline V gene has CDR1 MGHDK and CDR2 SYGVNS. V lost 5 bases to trimming and J lost 7 bases, with 8 bases between them. The CDR3 bases are TGTGCCAGCAGTTTTGTCTCTGAAAAACTGTTTTTT. Translated: CASSFVSEKLFF.

This chain uses TRBV18 with TRBJ1-6; no firm D call. Germline V gives CDR1 KGHSH, CDR2 LQKENI. Trimming pared 3 bases from V and 14 bases from J, leaving 17 bases between. There are 14 residues in the CDR3. The DNA of the CDR3 is TGTGCCAGCTCACCTACAGCAGAATCGTGGGCCCTCCACTTT. This encodes CASSPTAESWALHF.

The rearrangement joins TRBV7-8 to TRBJ2-7; TRBD1 matches at 7 bases. J was trimmed by 2 bases and V by 0 bases; bases with no gene match: 7. The CDR3 is 16 amino acids. CDR1 is SGHVS, CDR2 FQNEAQ, per germline. CDR3 nucleotides: TGTGCCAGCAGCTTAGCGAAAGGGACAGTACCCTACGAGCAGTACTTC. Its protein product is CASSLAKGTVPYEQYF.

In the case of this clone: At the DNA level, this CDR3 is encoded by other sequences in the same sample as well. The chain couples TRBV30 to TRBJ1-1; D uncertain. Germline CDR1 reads GTSNPN; CDR2 reads SVGIG (reference sequence). CDR3 length: 12 residues. V was cut by 2 bases and J by 0 bases, with 4 bases left in between. Here the CDR3 reads CAWSLMNTEAFF. The CDR3 bases are TGTGCCTGGAGTCTCATGAACACTGAAGCTTTCTTT.

The chain employs TRBV7-9 and TRBJ2-6; no clear D gene. CDR1 SEHNR and CDR2 FQNEAQ come from the germline V gene (reference sequence). Trimming removed 5 bases from V and 4 bases from J, with 6 bases in between. This CDR3 comprises 13 residues. CDR3 in DNA: TGTGCCAGCAGCCGCCCCGGGGCCAACGTCCTGACTTTC. Translation: CASSRPGANVLTF.

The chain is built from TRBV30 and TRBJ1-2; 7 bases align to TRBD1. Germline V lookup: CDR1 GTSNPN, CDR2 SVGIG (reference sequence). The CDR3 consists of 13 residues. Losses at the gene ends were 2 bases for V and 6 bases for J; bases not matched to a gene: 6. The CDR3 loop reads CAWSFDRVNGYTF. For the CDR3, the DNA is TGTGCCTGGAGTTTTGACAGGGTGAATGGCTACACCTTC.

J is TRBJ2-2 and V is TRBV27, with D perhaps matching TRBD2 (5 bases). CDR3 length: 13 residues. Germline assignment: CDR1 MNHEY and CDR2 SMNVEV (reference sequence). V lost 4 bases to trimming and J lost 6 bases, with 9 bases between them. In nucleotides, the CDR3 is TGTGCCAGCAGTTCCGGGAATCCCGGGGAGCTGTTTTTT. This codes for CASSSGNPGELFF.

CDR3 sequence: CASSAEDYYGYTF. CDR3 sequence (DNA): TGTGCCAGCAGCGCGGAAGATTATTATGGCTACACCTTC. The chain employs TRBV5-4 and TRBJ1-2, with no clear D. This CDR3 is built from 13 residues. With 4 bases removed from V and 5 bases from J, the gap between germline ends came to 12 bases. Germline lookup yields CDR1 SGHNT and CDR2 YYREEE (reference sequence).

The rearrangement joins TRBV30 to TRBJ2-1; TRBD2 is a possible D gene (6 bases). This CDR3 is 16 amino acids long. V was clipped by 4 bases and J by 4 bases, with 20 bases between them. The germline V gene has CDR1 GTSNPN and CDR2 SVGIG (reference sequence). The CDR3 nucleotides read TGTGCCTGGACCACATCGGGGGACCCCCGGTACAATGAGCAGTTCTTC. Translation gives CAWTTSGDPRYNEQFF.

The genes are TRBV27 and TRBJ2-7, with unresolved D. The germline gives CDR1 MNHEY, CDR2 SMNVEV (reference sequence). Trimming stripped 10 bases from V and 2 bases from J, with 18 bases between. This CDR3 spans 14 amino acids. The CDR3 reads CATSDPVTAYEQYF. The DNA for the CDR3 is TGTGCCACCTCGGACCCAGTGACCGCCTACGAGCAGTACTTC.

This clone was counted a few times. The chain carries TRBV6-1 and TRBJ2-7, with D uncertain. This CDR3 spans 14 amino acids. Trimming shortened V by 9 bases and J by 5 bases, and 20 bases separated the two germline ends. Germline loops: CDR1 MNHNS, CDR2 SASEGT. The CDR3: CASRKILKKDEQYF. The DNA for the CDR3 is TGTGCCAGTAGGAAGATCCTCAAAAAAGACGAGCAGTACTTC.

The chain employs TRBV7-8 and TRBJ1-3, with TRBD1 identical over 10 bases. The trim removed 5 bases at V and 4 bases at J, leaving 5 bases unmatched. Per germline, CDR1 SGHVS and CDR2 FQNEAQ. The CDR3 contains 15 residues. This chain's CDR3 is CASSPRQGAGNTIYF. The DNA of the CDR3 is TGTGCCAGCAGCCCGAGACAGGGGGCCGGAAACACCATATATTTT.

V gene TRBV2 combines with J gene TRBJ2-5, with 10 positions matching TRBD2. V lost 7 bases to trimming and J lost 5 bases; unmatched junction nucleotides: 13. This CDR3 is 16 amino acids long. The V gene's germline CDR1 is SNHLY and CDR2 FYNNEI. The CDR3, as DNA: TGTGCCAGCACACTAGCGGGACACCTTATGGGGGAGACCCAGTACTTC. Its protein product is CASTLAGHLMGETQYF.